These 31 T cell receptor beta chains share one sample of origin, sequenced in a study of T-cell reconstitution after alpha-beta-depleted transplantation in children. Researchers prepared the TCRbeta library using unique molecular identifiers, the study reports. TCRdb re-called the PCR reads with MiXCR, one entry per CDR3 protein. The table shows some 290,000 distinct CDR3 sequences, with approximately 23% occurring only once. Sequences were derived from PBMCs, mostly from graft donor cells, sampled 180 days after TCRalphabeta/CD19-depleted stem cell transplant. Receptor source: a male patient between 5 and 17 years old who had a stem cell transplant for acute lymphoblastic leukemia, so the T cells may come from the graft donor.

In this sample, this clonotype turned up a few times. The CDR3 spells CASSHFALAGVYNEQFF. The CDR3 coding sequence is TGCGCCAGCAGCCATTTCGCCCTAGCGGGGGTCTACAATGAGCAGTTCTTC. The chain employs TRBV4-1 and TRBJ2-1; 10 positions match TRBD2. The V gene end was trimmed by 3 bases and the J gene end by 3 bases; junction bases not matched to a gene: 8. This CDR3 has 17 residues. Germline loops: CDR1 MGHRA, CDR2 YSYEKL.

There are a few counts of this clonotype. The chain employs TRBV28 and TRBJ2-1; TRBD2 matches 8 bases. Germline V gives CDR1 MDHEN, CDR2 SYDVKM. The CDR3 has 14 amino acids. J lost 6 bases, V lost 8 bases, and 9 bases had no gene match. The chain's CDR3 is CASLTGTRPNEQFF. Here the CDR3 DNA reads TGTGCCAGCTTGACCGGGACTAGACCCAATGAGCAGTTCTTC.

This clonotype has a handful of counts. The CDR3 loop reads CASSYSRGGSYNEQFF. The CDR3 nucleotides read TGTGCCAGCAGTTACTCGAGGGGGGGATCCTACAATGAGCAGTTCTTC. The chain links TRBV6-5 to TRBJ2-1, with D perhaps matching TRBD2 (7 bases). Trimming stripped 0 bases from V and 1 base from J, with 10 bases between. Germline V gene sequence: CDR1 MNHEY, CDR2 SVGAGI. The CDR3 has 16 amino acids.

This clonotype was recorded a few times. This chain uses TRBV6-5 with TRBJ1-2; the D is unclear. V was clipped by 5 bases and J by 4 bases, with 14 bases between them. CDR1 MNHEY and CDR2 SVGAGI come from the germline V gene. The CDR3 length is 14 residues. The CDR3 DNA reads TGTGCCAGCAGTCCGATGATCCTTTCCTATGGCTACACCTTC. Protein: CASSPMILSYGYTF.

This clonotype was seen a handful of times. This chain joins TRBV9 and TRBJ1-5; tentatively, D is TRBD1 (5 bases). Trimming removed 7 bases at V and 10 bases at J, with 15 bases between. Germline values: CDR1 SGDLS, CDR2 YYNGEE. The CDR3 runs to 12 residues. This CDR3 reads CASGTDIQPQHF. The CDR3 DNA reads TGTGCCAGCGGGACGGACATCCAACCCCAGCATTTT.

This clonotype was seen a few times. CDR3 protein: CASSLRAIRIHEQYF. The CDR3 nucleotides are TGTGCCAGCAGCTTAAGAGCGATCAGGATCCACGAGCAGTACTTC. The chain recombines TRBV11-2 with TRBJ2-7; D remains unclear. The CDR3 sequence is 15 residues long. V was clipped by 2 bases and J by 5 bases, with 16 bases between them. Germline values: CDR1 SGHAT, CDR2 FQNNGV.

The chain joins TRBV20-1 to TRBJ2-7; D ambiguous. This CDR3 has 13 amino acids. Per germline, CDR1 DFQATT and CDR2 SNEGSKA (reference sequence). V lost 5 bases and J 2 bases, leaving 13 bases between the germline ends. The CDR3, as DNA: TGCAGTGCTGCCCTACCCGGCCCCTACGAGCAGTACTTC. Translated: CSAALPGPYEQYF.

V gene TRBV20-1 combines with J gene TRBJ1-1; D is uncertain. Deletions cut 1 base from V and 7 bases from J, with 13 bases between. The CDR3 contains 13 residues. Germline values: CDR1 DFQATT, CDR2 SNEGSKA (reference sequence). The CDR3 sequence: CSARVVGPIEAFF. The CDR3 DNA follows: TGCAGTGCTAGAGTCGTTGGACCTATTGAAGCTTTCTTT.

This clonotype has a count of ten or more. The CDR3 DNA sequence: TGCGCCAGCAGCCAAGATTTGGGAACAAGTAACACTGAAGCTTTCTTT. Its translation: CASSQDLGTSNTEAFF. This chain joins TRBV4-1 and TRBJ1-1; D is undetermined. Trimming shortened V by 0 bases and J by 2 bases, and 13 bases separated the two germline ends. Germline values: CDR1 MGHRA, CDR2 YSYEKL. The CDR3 contains 16 residues.

This chain uses TRBV7-9 with TRBJ2-7; D is ambiguous. The V gene's germline CDR1 is SEHNR and CDR2 FQNEAQ (reference sequence). This CDR3 spans 14 amino acids. With 5 bases removed from V and 0 bases from J, the gap between germline ends came to 11 bases. The CDR3 nucleotides read TGTGCCAGCAGCCCCTCGGTCGGCTCCTACGAGCAGTACTTC. Residues: CASSPSVGSYEQYF.

This clonotype was picked up a small number of times. The chain carries TRBV7-9 and TRBJ1-4; D is undetermined. The V gene's germline CDR1 is SEHNR and CDR2 FQNEAQ (reference sequence). This CDR3 has 16 residues. Trimming took 5 bases from V and 0 from J, leaving 13 bases between them. The CDR3 protein is CASSHRSSATNEKLFF. The DNA of the CDR3 is TGTGCCAGCAGCCATAGGTCCTCTGCAACTAATGAAAAACTGTTTTTT. The full variable domain, completed using reference TRBV7-9 and TRBJ1-4, is DTGVSQNPRHKITKRGQNVTFRCDPISEHNRLYWYRQTLGQGPEFLTYFQNEAQLEKSRLLSDRFSAERPKGSFSTLEIQRTEQGDSAMYLCASSHRSSATNEKLFFGSGTQLSVL.

This chain uses TRBV3-1 with TRBJ1-4; D is ambiguous. V was pared by 4 bases and J by 0 bases, with 12 bases between. The CDR3 spans 16 residues. CDR1 is LGHDT, CDR2 YNNKEL, per germline (reference sequence). CDR3 sequence: CASSLRSPSTNEKLFF. Written as DNA, the CDR3 is TGTGCCAGCAGCCTTCGATCTCCATCAACTAATGAAAAACTGTTTTTT.

CDR3 bases: TGTGCCAGCAGTTACTTAAGACCGGGACGGGACAATCAGCCCCAGCATTTT. This sequence encodes CASSYLRPGRDNQPQHF. This chain links TRBV6-5 with TRBJ1-5, with a weak D call TRBD1 (5 bases). CDR3 length: 17 amino acids. Per germline, CDR1 MNHEY and CDR2 SVGAGI. The V end lost 1 base, the J end lost 3 bases, and 16 bases lay between the germline ends.

The sample holds a few counts of this clonotype. This rearrangement joins TRBV20-1 to TRBJ2-3; 12 bases are a match to TRBD1. The CDR3 contains 15 residues. The ends lost 3 bases at V and 7 bases at J; junction bases unmatched: 8. CDR1 and CDR2 from the germline V gene are DFQATT and SNEGSKA (reference sequence). This CDR3 reads CSASKTGTGGHTQYF. The CDR3 coding sequence is TGCAGTGCTAGTAAAACCGGGACAGGGGGCCATACGCAGTATTTT.

This clonotype was recorded a few times. CDR3 bases: TGTGCCAGCAGCCAAGATCTGATTTACAATGAGCAGTTCTTC. Translating gives CASSQDLIYNEQFF. This chain uses TRBV3-1 with TRBJ2-1; D remains ambiguous. The CDR3 is 14 amino acids. Germline V gives CDR1 LGHDT, CDR2 YNNKEL (reference sequence). The ends were cut back, 0 bases at V and 4 bases at J, with 7 bases in the middle.

The gene calls are TRBV29-1 and TRBJ1-2; D ambiguous. Germline-derived CDR1 and CDR2 are SQVTM and ANQGSEA. The CDR3 is 14 amino acids. The V end lost 4 bases, the J end lost 4 bases, and 16 bases lay between the germline ends. The CDR3 is CSVGGRTPLYGYTF. The DNA for the CDR3 is TGCAGCGTTGGCGGGAGGACCCCACTCTATGGCTACACCTTC.

This clonotype showed up many times. The rearrangement links TRBV4-1 to TRBJ2-5; D gene uncertain. CDR1 and CDR2 (germline): MGHRA, YSYEKL. The V and J ends lost 2 bases and 5 bases respectively, with 3 bases between them. CDR3 length: 11 amino acids. The CDR3 DNA follows: TGCGCCAGCAGCCAACGGGAGACCCAGTACTTC. This translates into CASSQRETQYF.

This clonotype showed up many times. V gene TRBV12-3 or TRBV12-4 combines with J gene TRBJ2-2, with D maybe TRBD2 (6 bases). This CDR3 region has 13 residues. V was trimmed by 3 bases and J by 5 bases, leaving 7 bases between them. The DNA of the CDR3 is TGTGCCAGCAGTTTCCGGGGGACCGGGGAGCTGTTTTTT. Translating it yields CASSFRGTGELFF.

V usage is TRBV13 and J usage is TRBJ1-1, with D perhaps TRBD1 (5 bases). Trimming cost V 1 base and J 0 bases, with 9 bases left between them. Germline V CDR1 and CDR2: PRHDT, FYEKMQ (reference sequence). This CDR3 region has 15 residues. DNA of the CDR3: TGTGCCAGCAGCTTAGAGGGAGGGGTGAACACTGAAGCTTTCTTT. Translating it yields CASSLEGGVNTEAFF.

This clonotype has more than one count but fewer than ten. The chain couples TRBV27 to TRBJ2-1; D not resolved. CDR3 length equals 13 residues. Per germline, CDR1 MNHEY and CDR2 SMNVEV (reference sequence). V shed 5 bases and J shed 6 bases, with 11 bases lying between them. In nucleotides, the CDR3 is TGTGCCAGCAGTATGACTGGCCCCAATGAGCAGTTCTTC. Translated, it gives CASSMTGPNEQFF.

The chain has TRBV7-2 and TRBJ2-3; TRBD2 aligns across 10 bases. This CDR3 has 15 residues. Per the germline V gene, CDR1 is SGHTA and CDR2 is FQGNSA. The J segment lost 7 bases and the V segment lost 3 bases, leaving 7 bases of the junction unmatched. As DNA, the CDR3 is TGTGCCAGCAGCTTTCCCTCTAGCGGGAGATATACGCAGTATTTT. Translation: CASSFPSSGRYTQYF.

The chain carries TRBV19 and TRBJ1-2; D gene ambiguous. The CDR3 loop spans 15 amino acids. V was trimmed by 5 bases and J by 4 bases, leaving 17 bases between them. Germline CDR1 and CDR2: LNHDA and SQIVND (reference sequence). The CDR3 here is CASSPSGRVLYGYTF. The DNA of the CDR3 is TGTGCCAGTAGTCCTTCGGGGAGGGTGCTCTATGGCTACACCTTC.

The J gene is TRBJ2-4, the V gene TRBV18; 10 bases fit TRBD2. The J segment lost 8 bases and the V segment lost 1 base, leaving 5 bases of the junction unmatched. Germline CDR1 is KGHSH and CDR2 is LQKENI. This CDR3 comprises 15 residues. CDR3 DNA sequence: TGTGCCAGCTCACCACTTAGCGGGAGGACGGACATTCAGTACTTC. Its translation: CASSPLSGRTDIQYF.

The chain has TRBV11-1 and TRBJ2-7, with a possible D match to TRBD1 (7 bases). Germline assignment: CDR1 SGHAT and CDR2 FQDESV (reference sequence). The V end lost 2 bases, the J end lost 3 bases, and 23 bases lay between the germline ends. The CDR3 is 18 residues long. CDR3 residues: CASSLPPGGGLGNYEQYF. CDR3 DNA sequence: TGTGCCAGCAGCTTACCCCCAGGAGGGGGCCTTGGGAACTACGAGCAGTACTTC.

The chain employs TRBV12-3 or TRBV12-4 and TRBJ2-1, with 7 bases lining up with TRBD1. J gave up 6 bases and V 4 bases, and 12 bases lay outside the gene matches. The CDR3 has 16 amino acids. CDR3: CASSSGLGDRGNEQFF. The CDR3 bases are TGTGCCAGCAGTTCAGGACTGGGGGACAGAGGCAATGAGCAGTTCTTC.

The chain recombines TRBV29-1 with TRBJ1-2; 7 nucleotides align to TRBD1. With V trimmed by 7 bases and J by 4 bases, 3 bases remained unmatched. CDR3 length: 11 residues. Per the germline V gene, CDR1 is SQVTM and CDR2 is ANQGSEA. The CDR3 here is CSGQGGYGYTF. For the CDR3, the DNA is TGCAGCGGACAGGGAGGCTATGGCTACACCTTC.

J is TRBJ2-1 and V is TRBV5-1, with 8 bases fitting TRBD2. The CDR3 is 17 residues long. J was trimmed by 7 bases and V by 7 bases; bases with no gene match: 19. Germline lookup yields CDR1 SGHRS and CDR2 YFSETQ. The CDR3, as DNA: TGCGCCAGCCGCCCACCTCCGACTAGCGCTAGGGGAAATGAGCAGTTCTTC. This codes for CASRPPPTSARGNEQFF.

This clonotype was counted many times. The V gene is TRBV20-1, the J gene TRBJ1-1, with unresolved D. Germline V gives CDR1 DFQATT, CDR2 SNEGSKA (reference sequence). Trimming removed 6 bases at V and 10 bases at J, with 18 bases between. The length of the CDR3 is 12 residues. For the CDR3, the DNA is TGCAGTGCCCCTTGGAGGGAATTGGGAGCTTTCTTT. Protein sequence: CSAPWRELGAFF.

The rearrangement links TRBV9 to TRBJ2-1; the D gene is possibly TRBD1 (6 bases). CDR3 size: 19 residues. Trimming took 2 bases from V and 0 from J, leaving 21 bases between them. Germline V gene lookup returns CDR1 SGDLS and CDR2 YYNGEE. CDR3 amino acids: CASSVPSHPGHRSYNEQFF. The CDR3 DNA reads TGTGCCAGCAGCGTTCCCTCACACCCGGGACACCGCTCCTACAATGAGCAGTTCTTC.

This clonotype was counted only a few times. The chain joins TRBV5-5 to TRBJ2-6, with TRBD1 matching over 10 bases. CDR1 and CDR2 (germline): SGHKS, YYEKEE (reference sequence). J lost 0 bases, V lost 1 base, and 4 bases had no gene match. The CDR3 runs to 18 residues. The CDR3 loop reads CASSLRTGGLSGANVLTF. DNA of the CDR3: TGTGCCAGCAGCTTGCGGACAGGGGGTCTCTCTGGGGCCAACGTCCTGACTTTC.

This chain links TRBV28 with TRBJ2-7; the D is unclear. V was shortened by 4 bases and J by 2 bases, with 12 bases between the two germline ends. The CDR3 has 14 residues. The germline V gene encodes CDR1 MDHEN and CDR2 SYDVKM. The CDR3 sequence: CASSSAGLAYEQYF. Written as DNA, the CDR3 is TGTGCCAGCAGTTCCGCCGGGTTAGCCTACGAGCAGTACTTC.